This T cell receptor beta chain was obtained from a study of OX40 agonist ivuxolimab in advanced cancers. Looking at the study overall: Ivuxolimab was an agonistic, fully human IgG2 monoclonal antibody directed against OX40 (CD134), a costimulatory receptor. Intravenous ivuxolimab was administered to patients every 2 weeks at six dose levels: 0.01, 0.1, 0.3, 1.5, 3 and 10 mg/kg. Of the 52 patients in dose escalation, about 20 had hepatocellular carcinoma, about 15 had melanoma, 9 had renal cell carcinoma and 9 had head and neck cancer. A male proportion of nearly 85% and a mean age of approximately 62 years, ranging from about 23 to 79, were recorded for the dose-escalation cohort. Patients were allowed to have had prior anti-PD-1, anti-PD-L1 or anti-CTLA-4 therapy, and approximately 40% of the dose-escalation patients had previously received checkpoint inhibitors. Partial responses occurred in three dose-escalation patients: two with cutaneous melanoma and one with hepatocellular carcinoma. Peripheral TCRbeta sequencing was intended to test whether TCR sequence diversity was altered and clonal T-cell expansion was caused by ivuxolimab. The paper reports the monotherapy dose-escalation portion (N ≈ 50 patients) of the phase I ivuxolimab trial.

Patients with a history of autoimmune disease or receiving systemic immunosuppression were excluded from the trial. Peripheral blood for TCR sequencing was collected from all dose cohorts at baseline, on cycle 4 day 1, and on cycle 7 day 1. The samples were taken from a phase I, first-in-human, multicenter, open-label dose-escalation trial of ivuxolimab. Adults with locally advanced or metastatic melanoma, renal cell, hepatocellular, or head and neck squamous cell carcinoma were enrolled in the trial. Before TCR sequencing, CD4+ T cells and CD8+ T cells from peripheral blood were sorted into separate populations. For CDR1 and CDR2, the germline V gene lists SGHVS and FNYEAQ. Trimming takes 7 bases from V and 5 bases from J, and the germline ends sit 17 bases apart. The CDR3 goes from the cysteine to the phenylalanine over 14 residues. Only the CDR3 DNA is retained, 42 bases long and in frame from the first base.

Of note for this clone: Its binding antigen is unknown. Qualities for individual bases were not recorded, and no much larger clone is one base off.

Results the study describes overall, beyond this receptor: Which antigens the clonally expanded peripheral T cells were specific for was not determined. After ivuxolimab, CD8+ T cells had more expanded clones than CD4+ T cells on average. Low levels of normalized T-cell clonal expansion were also seen in some patients who did not respond. In the 0.1-3.0 mg/kg groups, partial responders had among the lowest normalized peripheral clonal expansion, particularly in CD8+ T cells. At doses of 0.1 to 3.0 mg/kg, clonal expansion of both CD4+ and CD8+ T cells in blood was seen between baseline and week 6.

To sequence the TCRbeta CDR3 region, genomic DNA was isolated from the sorted cells. The immunoSEQ Assay was used to sequence the TCRbeta CDR3 regions. TCRdb carries this immuneACCESS record with in-frame sequences only. Its versions omit some clonotypes, under half of them owing to an unresolved V gene in the studies checked, with the rest unexplained. This sample comprises about 52,000 clones, roughly nine tenths of them detected only once. Of the sample, 6% to 8% falls within the top ten clones. The source is an adult with an advanced solid tumor such as melanoma, head and neck, liver or kidney cancer. This chain joins TRBV7-6 to TRBJ1-1; the D region possibly corresponds to TRBD1 (5 bases align). Source: CD4+ or CD8+ T cells sorted from blood, taken in a trial of the OX40 agonist ivuxolimab. The nucleotides are TGTGCCAGCATCCCCAGGGCTGACGAAACTGAAGCTTTCTTT. It translates to CASIPRADETEAFF.